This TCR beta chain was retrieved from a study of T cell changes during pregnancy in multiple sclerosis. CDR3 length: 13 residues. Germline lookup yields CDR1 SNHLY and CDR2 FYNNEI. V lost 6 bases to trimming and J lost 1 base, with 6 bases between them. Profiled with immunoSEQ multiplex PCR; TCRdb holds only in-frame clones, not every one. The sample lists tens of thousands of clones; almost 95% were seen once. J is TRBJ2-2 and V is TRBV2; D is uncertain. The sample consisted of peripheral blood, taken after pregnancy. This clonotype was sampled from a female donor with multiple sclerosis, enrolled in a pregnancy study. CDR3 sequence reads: CASRELNTGELFF. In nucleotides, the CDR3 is TGTGCCAGCAGGGAGCTGAACACCGGGGAGCTGTTTTTT.